This TCR beta chain was documented in a study of blood T cell repertoires in COVID-19. Per the study methods: Amplifying reference gene primers gave estimates of nucleated cell counts. Clones were read by immunoSEQ multiplex PCR, and TCRdb kept only the in-frame ones, dropping some. V, J and clone size are those of that table, while D and trimming were read from the DNA. The sample holds approximately 150,000 clones, roughly 87% seen once. The germline gives CDR1 SGHVS, CDR2 FQNEAQ. The CDR3 runs 15 residues. V shed 5 bases and J shed 5 bases, with 17 bases lying between them. The genes are TRBV7-8 and TRBJ2-3; a weak D match, TRBD2 (7 bases). The TCR sequence derives from a woman in her fifties or sixties with acute or convalescent COVID-19. Sample: peripheral blood. CDR3 nucleotides: TGTGCCAGCAGCCCCCCCGGGGGGCAGGGAGATACGCAGTATTTT. As protein: CASSPPGGQGDTQYF.